Following are 28 T cell receptor beta chains from one sample sequenced in a study of vaccination and CD4 T cells after COVID-19 (dated by TCRdb to between 2021 and 2022). The method behind the library was PCR. Instrument on record: Illumina iSeq 100. The public sequencing data were trimmed at Q25 with fastp and processed into clonotypes with MiXCR by TCRdb, which kept only in-frame beta chains. Every CDR3 protein is listed once, alongside the most common genes and DNA of its rows. Within this sample are tens of thousands of distinct CDR3 sequences, with 50% to 65% of them counted one time only. The ten largest clonotypes hold about 0.95% of the sample. The material was CD4+ T cells from blood, obtained before SARS-CoV-2 vaccination. The receptor source for this set is a human donor who had recovered from COVID-19.

This chain links TRBV15 with TRBJ2-1; 7 bases are shared with TRBD1. Trimming at V came to 3 bases and at J to 0 bases, leaving 2 bases not matched to a gene. The CDR3 is 15 residues long. From germline, CDR1 is LNHNV and CDR2 YYDKDF (reference sequence). In nucleotides, the CDR3 is TGTGCCACCAGCAGTAACAGGGGCTCCTACAATGAGCAGTTCTTC. Translation: CATSSNRGSYNEQFF.

This chain connects TRBV28 to TRBJ1-5; perhaps TRBD1 as D (6 bases). V was cut by 6 bases and J by 9 bases, with 18 bases left in between. Germline V CDR1 and CDR2: MDHEN, SYDVKM. The CDR3 extends over 14 amino acids. The DNA of the CDR3 is TGTGCCAGCAGACCTCAGGGGCCTCCCCGGCCCCAGCATTTT. This translates into CASRPQGPPRPQHF.

This clonotype occurred a few times. This sequence joins TRBV20-1 and TRBJ2-3, with TRBD1 identical over 8 bases. Trimming took 6 bases from V and 4 from J; bases not matched to a gene: 6. Germline V gene sequence: CDR1 DFQATT, CDR2 SNEGSKA (reference sequence). The CDR3 is 13 amino acids. CDR3 sequence: CSAPRQGPDTQYF. As DNA, the CDR3 is TGCAGTGCACCGCGACAGGGGCCAGATACGCAGTATTTT.

This clonotype has only a few counts. Here the CDR3 reads CASSSLAGDTQYF. The CDR3 bases are TGTGCCAGCAGTTCATTAGCGGGGGATACGCAGTATTTT. V usage is TRBV27 and J usage is TRBJ2-3; 8 nucleotides line up with TRBD2. Germline V CDR1 and CDR2: MNHEY, SMNVEV (reference sequence). This CDR3 is 13 amino acids long. With 4 bases clipped from V and 6 bases from J, the junction kept 3 bases outside the gene matches.

This rearrangement joins TRBV12-3 or TRBV12-4 to TRBJ1-2; no firm D call. Trimming cost V 1 base and J 2 bases, with 11 bases left between them. This CDR3 has 15 residues. CDR3: CASSLGYRGNYGYTF. The CDR3 DNA reads as TGTGCCAGCAGTTTAGGCTACAGAGGAAACTATGGCTACACCTTC.

The chain employs TRBV20-1 and TRBJ2-5; 8 bases map to TRBD1. The germline V gene encodes CDR1 DFQATT and CDR2 SNEGSKA (reference sequence). J lost 4 bases, V lost 5 bases, and 6 bases had no gene match. The CDR3 length is 13 residues. The CDR3 bases are TGCAGTGCTTTAACGGACAGGGCAGAGACCCAGTACTTC. This gives the protein CSALTDRAETQYF.

This chain connects TRBV7-8 to TRBJ1-2; weak D call: TRBD1 (5 bases). CDR1 is SGHVS, CDR2 FQNEAQ, per germline. CDR3 size: 16 residues. V was trimmed by 5 bases and J by 4 bases, leaving 20 bases between them. The DNA for the CDR3 is TGTGCCAGCAGCACGACCTCGGCCGACAGCCTCTATGGCTACACCTTC. Its translation: CASSTTSADSLYGYTF.

CDR3 DNA sequence: TGCGCCAGCAGCATAGGGACAGGGAGTCAGCCCCAGCATTTT. It yields the protein CASSIGTGSQPQHF. The chain recombines TRBV5-1 with TRBJ1-5; 9 bases are shared with TRBD1. This CDR3 has 14 residues. Losses at the gene ends were 4 bases for V and 6 bases for J; bases not matched to a gene: 5. Germline CDR1 is SGHRS and CDR2 is YFSETQ.

This clonotype was seen a handful of times. This chain links TRBV7-2 with TRBJ1-6; D ambiguous. Trimming stripped 1 base from V and 7 bases from J, with 8 bases between. Germline V CDR1 and CDR2: SGHTA, FQGNSA. This CDR3 is built from 14 residues. In DNA, the CDR3 is TGTGCCAGCAGCTTAGTGCCCAGAAATTCACCCCTCCACTTT. Translation gives CASSLVPRNSPLHF.

J is TRBJ2-7 and V is TRBV10-3, with 11 bases identical to TRBD2. From germline, CDR1 is ENHRY and CDR2 SYGVKD. Trimming cost V 6 bases and J 2 bases; bases outside gene matches: 3. The CDR3 consists of 14 residues. CDR3 nucleotide sequence: TGTGCCATCAGGGTGACTAGCGGGGCCTACGAGCAGTACTTC. Its translation is CAIRVTSGAYEQYF.

V is TRBV7-2 and J is TRBJ1-3; D is unresolved. The germline V gene encodes CDR1 SGHTA and CDR2 FQGNSA. The CDR3 is made up of 17 amino acids. The ends were cut back, 5 bases at V and 1 base at J, with 18 bases in the middle. The DNA for the CDR3 is TGTGCCAGCAGCCCCCAACTGGCTAGGGCGTCTGGAAACACCATATATTTT. It encodes CASSPQLARASGNTIYF.

CDR3 in amino acids: CASSFQGAQTEAFF. CDR3 sequence (DNA): TGCGCCAGCAGCTTTCAGGGGGCGCAAACTGAAGCTTTCTTT. The gene calls are TRBV5-1 and TRBJ1-1; 8 nucleotides agree with TRBD1. CDR3 length: 14 residues. Germline V lookup: CDR1 SGHRS, CDR2 YFSETQ. V gave up 2 bases and J gave up 5 bases; unmatched junction bases: 5.

CDR3 sequence (DNA): TGCAGTGCTTTTGATCGGACAGGGGGATTTTCAGATACGCAGTATTTT. This translates into CSAFDRTGGFSDTQYF. The chain joins TRBV20-1 to TRBJ2-3; 10 positions match TRBD1. Trimming removed 5 bases from V and 4 bases from J; junction bases left unmatched: 12. The length of the CDR3 is 16 residues. Per the germline V gene, CDR1 is DFQATT and CDR2 is SNEGSKA (reference sequence).

This clonotype came up a few times. CDR3 region: CASRTPAFPYNSPLHF. DNA for the CDR3: TGTGCCAGCAGAACCCCGGCATTCCCCTATAATTCACCCCTCCACTTT. V is TRBV28 and J is TRBJ1-6; D remains unclear. Germline-derived CDR1 and CDR2 are MDHEN and SYDVKM. Trimming took 6 bases from V and 2 from J, leaving 14 bases between them. The CDR3 consists of 16 residues.

V and J are TRBV14 and TRBJ1-1; D is uncertain. V gave up 1 base and J gave up 0 bases, with 6 bases separating them. Looked up from germline, CDR1 is SGHDN and CDR2 is FVKESK. This CDR3 spans 14 amino acids. The CDR3 loop reads CASSQVRVNTEAFF. Here the CDR3 DNA reads TGTGCCAGCAGCCAAGTGCGAGTGAACACTGAAGCTTTCTTT.

The chain carries TRBV5-1 and TRBJ1-1; D remains ambiguous. Per germline, CDR1 SGHRS and CDR2 YFSETQ. Trimming pared 0 bases from V and 5 bases from J, leaving 11 bases between. This CDR3 has 14 residues. The CDR3 protein is CASSLEVTGTEAFF. The CDR3 DNA is TGCGCCAGCAGCTTGGAGGTAACGGGTACTGAAGCTTTCTTT.

The chain has TRBV19 and TRBJ2-7; the match to TRBD2 covers 10 bases. After removal of 5 bases from V and 1 base from J, the junction contained 5 bases not matched to a gene. Germline CDR1 LNHDA, CDR2 SQIVND (reference sequence). The CDR3 spans 15 residues. CDR3 protein: CASSRELAGSYEQYF. CDR3 bases: TGTGCCAGTAGTCGGGAACTAGCGGGATCCTACGAGCAGTACTTC.

The sample holds a few counts of this clonotype. The chain uses TRBV6-1 and TRBJ2-3; possible D gene TRBD2, 5 bases. CDR1 is MNHNS, CDR2 SASEGT, per germline. The CDR3 extends over 14 amino acids. V shed 5 bases and J shed 1 base, with 10 bases lying between them. CDR3 bases: TGTGCCAGCAGTCCTGACTACCGCACAGATACGCAGTATTTT. Its translation: CASSPDYRTDTQYF.

This clonotype was found a few times. The V gene is TRBV20-1, the J gene TRBJ2-3; the match to TRBD2 covers 14 bases. The CDR3 loop spans 18 amino acids. Trimming cost V 3 bases and J 3 bases; bases outside gene matches: 11. Germline V gives CDR1 DFQATT, CDR2 SNEGSKA (reference sequence). For the CDR3, the DNA is TGCAGTGCTAGGGCCGGGACTAGCGGGAGTTGGAGTACAGATACGCAGTATTTT. Amino acids: CSARAGTSGSWSTDTQYF.

The J gene is TRBJ1-5, the V gene TRBV18; D not resolved. V dropped 6 bases and J dropped 6 bases, with 15 bases sitting between them. Germline V gene sequence: CDR1 KGHSH, CDR2 LQKENI. The CDR3 length is 14 residues. The CDR3 nucleotides read TGTGCCAGCTCCCCCAACGGGAGAATTCAGCCCCAGCATTTT. The encoded protein is CASSPNGRIQPQHF.

There are a few counts of this clonotype. This chain uses TRBV20-1 with TRBJ2-7; tentatively, D is TRBD1 or TRBD2 (6 bases each). Trimming took off 0 bases at V and 2 bases at J, with 14 bases between the two ends. Germline V CDR1 and CDR2: DFQATT, SNEGSKA (reference sequence). The CDR3 covers 15 residues. The CDR3 loop reads CSARDRGRAAYEQYF. In DNA, the CDR3 is TGCAGTGCTAGAGATCGGGGGCGGGCGGCCTACGAGCAGTACTTC.

The rearrangement joins TRBV19 to TRBJ1-1; no definite D call. Deletions cut 7 bases from V and 0 bases from J, with 15 bases between. Germline V CDR1 and CDR2: LNHDA, SQIVND (reference sequence). The CDR3 runs to 15 residues. This CDR3 is CASMAALSLNTEAFF. The CDR3 DNA follows: TGTGCCAGTATGGCAGCTCTTTCACTGAACACTGAAGCTTTCTTT.

The chain recombines TRBV27 with TRBJ1-1; no clear D gene. Trimming left V 6 bases short and J 0 bases short, with 5 bases between. This CDR3 comprises 12 residues. Germline assignment: CDR1 MNHEY and CDR2 SMNVEV (reference sequence). The CDR3 loop is CASRTMNTEAFF. In DNA form, the CDR3 reads TGTGCCAGCAGGACCATGAACACTGAAGCTTTCTTT.

This chain joins TRBV7-2 and TRBJ2-5; 7 nucleotides align to TRBD1. The CDR3 is 14 amino acids. Looked up from germline, CDR1 is SGHTA and CDR2 is FQGNSA. Trimming cost V 5 bases and J 4 bases; bases outside gene matches: 7. The CDR3 here is CASSPSQGTETQYF. The CDR3 coding sequence is TGTGCCAGCAGCCCATCACAGGGGACAGAGACCCAGTACTTC.

V usage is TRBV20-1 and J usage is TRBJ1-5, with D hard to call. The length of the CDR3 is 12 residues. CDR1 is DFQATT and CDR2 is SNEGSKA in the germline V gene (reference sequence). Between the trimmed V and J ends, which lost 6 bases and 4 bases, there was a span of 10 bases. DNA for the CDR3: TGCAGTGCCGCGCGGAGAAATCAGCCCCAGCATTTT. Translating gives CSAARRNQPQHF.

This clonotype has more than one count but fewer than ten. The J gene is TRBJ2-3, the V gene TRBV19; 14 bases map to TRBD2. Germline V gene sequence: CDR1 LNHDA, CDR2 SQIVND (reference sequence). This CDR3 has 15 residues. The trim removed 6 bases at V and 5 bases at J, leaving 4 bases unmatched. The CDR3 reads CASSLTSGRGDTQYF. The CDR3 DNA sequence: TGTGCCAGTAGCCTGACTAGCGGGAGGGGAGATACGCAGTATTTT.

This clonotype was counted between two and nine times. V and J are TRBV27 and TRBJ1-5; possibly TRBD1 for D (6 bases). This CDR3 is 14 amino acids long. CDR1 MNHEY and CDR2 SMNVEV come from the germline V gene (reference sequence). V was clipped by 2 bases and J by 4 bases, with 9 bases between them. The CDR3 here is CASSLQGSNQPQHF. In DNA form, the CDR3 reads TGTGCCAGCAGTTTACAGGGGTCAAATCAGCCCCAGCATTTT.

This chain uses TRBV19 with TRBJ1-2; TRBD1 agrees at 8 bases. The trim removed 3 bases at V and 4 bases at J, leaving 7 bases unmatched. This CDR3 contains 15 residues. Germline-derived CDR1 and CDR2 are LNHDA and SQIVND (reference sequence). The CDR3 region has the DNA TGTGCCAGTAGTATCGGGGGACAGGCGAGCTATGGCTACACCTTC. It codes for CASSIGGQASYGYTF. The full variable domain, rest sourced from reference TRBV19 and TRBJ1-2, is DGGITQSPKYLFRKEGQNVTLSCEQNLNHDAMYWYRQDPGQGLRLIYYSQIVNDFQKGDIAEGYSVSREKKESFPLTVTSAQKNPTAFYLCASSIGGQASYGYTFGSGTRLTVV.